This TCR beta chain was sequenced for a study of breast tumors, draining lymph nodes, adjacent tissues. Study-wide results and limits: The data were judged consistent with most tumor T cells coming from lymph node and expanding in tumor. Luminal-like breast cancer showed significantly higher tumor–nontumor repertoire similarity than basal-like. Tumor TCR diversity was below lymph nodes but above nontumor tissue.

TCRdb re-called the multiplex PCR reads with MiXCR, one entry per CDR3 protein. The repertoire holds around 140,000 distinct CDR3 sequences, with around 24% as singletons. The CDR3 spans 12 residues. Trimming cost V 6 bases and J 5 bases; bases outside gene matches: 0. CDR1 and CDR2 from the germline V gene are MNHEY and SVGAGI. This clonotype was observed many times. Antigen unknown. The lymph nodes were axillary draining lymph nodes from breast cancer patients. The chain carries TRBV6-5 and TRBJ1-2; 10 nucleotides match TRBD1. Sequenced sample: axillary lymph node tissue. This receptor was taken from a female donor with breast cancer. Some clones in this sample may be carry-over from other donors' samples. The DNA of the CDR3 is TGTGCCAGCAGGGGACAGGGGTATGGCTACACCTTC. Its protein product is CASRGQGYGYTF.